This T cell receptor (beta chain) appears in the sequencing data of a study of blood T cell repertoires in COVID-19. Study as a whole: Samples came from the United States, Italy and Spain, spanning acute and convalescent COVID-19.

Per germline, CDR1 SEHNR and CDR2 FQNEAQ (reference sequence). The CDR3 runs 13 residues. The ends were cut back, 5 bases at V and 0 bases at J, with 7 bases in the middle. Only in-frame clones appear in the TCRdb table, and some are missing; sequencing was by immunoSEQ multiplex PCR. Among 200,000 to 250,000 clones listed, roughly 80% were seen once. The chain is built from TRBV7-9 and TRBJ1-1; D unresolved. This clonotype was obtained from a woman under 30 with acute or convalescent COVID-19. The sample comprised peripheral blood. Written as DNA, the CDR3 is TGTGCCAGCAGCCCACAGCTGAACACTGAAGCTTTCTTT. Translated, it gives CASSPQLNTEAFF.